Here is one TCR beta chain with its context. The clone's antigen remains unknown. The junction departs from the called germline gene at one end, perhaps through a read error. Participants in the prospective study were aged about 18 to 95 years, lived in under 30 United States geographic areas, and enrolled through a virtual design. In the prospective study, cohorts were assigned on the basis of participant-reported clinical history obtained from a screening survey and a study questionnaire. Each participant in the prospective study had whole blood, serum and a nasopharyngeal or oropharyngeal swab collected by mobile phlebotomists. Prospective study participants could optionally give additional blood draws and questionnaires over an approximately 2-month period. Prospective study blood samples were shipped either frozen or at room temperature before DNA extraction. TCRbeta CDR3 regions were amplified from genomic DNA by means of the immunoSEQ Assay, a bias-controlled multiplex PCR. Concerning the study's data processing: Nucleated cell counts per sample were estimated from amplification of reference gene primers within the assay. To quantify the absolute abundance of each unique TCRbeta CDR3 rearrangement, sequence reads were collapsed and filtered. For each sample, productive Simpson clonality was calculated as the square root of Simpson's diversity index across productive rearrangements. Entries here come from immuneACCESS through TCRdb and include only in-frame sequences with V and J called. Some clones fail to appear in such tables; in the studies checked, an unresolved V gene covers under half of the shortfall, and the cause of the remainder is unknown. For V, J and clone size, that table is used; D and trimming come from the DNA. For this sample the table gives 200,000 to 300,000 clones, of which approximately 86% were detected only once. The ten largest clones add up to less than 4% of the sample.

The sample is drawn from a study of blood T cell repertoires in COVID-19 (dated by TCRdb to 2018 to 2020). Study-level background: Samples from collaborators originated in the United States, Italy and Spain and spanned both the acute and convalescent phases of COVID-19. The prospective study material was composed of cDNA or gDNA derived from T cells, B-cell-depleted T cells, or PBMCs. Deeply sampled blood TCRbeta repertoires from subjects exposed to, actively infected with, or recovered from COVID-19 were included in the dataset. A freely available public database, intended as a resource for researchers studying the immune response to SARS-CoV-2, is where the repertoires were released. Samples were obtained from the ongoing ImmuneRACE study (first 160 participants) and from some 1,200 subjects provided by 6 global collaborators. The sample metadata nearly always contained a de-identified subject ID, COVID-19 status, age in years and sex. Where available, HLA class I and class II types were taken from metadata supplied by the sample provider and were not determined by assay-based typing.

The germline V gene (reference sequence) sets CDR1 to MNHEY and CDR2 to SMNVEV. There are 14 amino acids in the CDR3, from cysteine to phenylalanine inclusive. The only DNA kept is the CDR3, 42 bases in frame from the first base. Beyond this particular receptor, the publication reports: The amount of clinical and demographic metadata varied by source and participant and was provided uncurated.

The TCR comes from a woman between 40 and 55 years old with acute COVID-19. Sequenced material: PBMCs or T cells enriched from blood (not recorded which). The receptor chain draws on TRBV27 and TRBJ1-6; the D gene identity is not certain. The sequence in DNA is TGTGCCAGCAGCCCGGAGCCCTATTATTCACCCCTCCACTTT. Its protein is CASSPEPYYSPLHF.